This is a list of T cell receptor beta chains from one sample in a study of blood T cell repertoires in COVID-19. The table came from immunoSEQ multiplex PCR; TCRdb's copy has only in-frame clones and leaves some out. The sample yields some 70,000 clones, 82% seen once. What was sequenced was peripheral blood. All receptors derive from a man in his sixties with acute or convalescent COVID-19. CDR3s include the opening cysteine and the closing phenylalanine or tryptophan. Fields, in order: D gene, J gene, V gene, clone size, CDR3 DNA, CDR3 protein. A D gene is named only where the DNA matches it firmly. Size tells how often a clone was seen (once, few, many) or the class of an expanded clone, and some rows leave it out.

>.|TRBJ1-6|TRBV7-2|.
TGTGCCAGCAGCCTCGATGGACAGCTGGCCTCACCCCTCCACTTT
CASSLDGQLASPLHF
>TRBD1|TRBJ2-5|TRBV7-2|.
TGTGCCAGCAGCTTAGCCGGACAGGGGGTTCTATTACAAGAGACCCAGTACTTC
CASSLAGQGVLLQETQYF
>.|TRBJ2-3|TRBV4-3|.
TGCGCCAGCAGTACCAGACATTACACAGATACGCAGTATTTT
CASSTRHYTDTQYF
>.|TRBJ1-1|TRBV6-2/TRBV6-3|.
TGTGCCAGCAGTTCTCTGGGGATTATTATAGGGGGTGAAGCTTTCTTT
CASSSLGIIIGGEAFF
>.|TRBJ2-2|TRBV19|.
TGTGCCAGTAGTTCGACCCCCAGGACCGGGGAGCTGTTTTTT
CASSSTPRTGELFF
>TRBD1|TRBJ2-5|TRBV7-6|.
TGTGCCAGCAGCGTCACAGGGGCCCCTGGGGAGACCCAGTACTTC
CASSVTGAPGETQYF
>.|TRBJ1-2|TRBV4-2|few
TGTGCCAGCAGCCAAGGAGGCAGCGAGGGCTATGGCTACACCTTC
CASSQGGSEGYGYTF
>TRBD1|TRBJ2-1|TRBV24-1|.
TGTGCCACCAGTGATTTGCGACAGGGTAATGAGCAGTTCTTC
CATSDLRQGNEQFF
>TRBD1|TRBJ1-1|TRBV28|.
TGTGCCAGCAGTTTTTGGGGGACAGGGGGGACTGAAGCTTTCTTT
CASSFWGTGGTEAFF
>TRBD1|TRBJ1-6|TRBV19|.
TGTGCCAGTAGTTCACAGGGGTTGAGTGATTCACCCCTCCACTTT
CASSSQGLSDSPLHF
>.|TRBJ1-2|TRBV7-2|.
TGTGCCAGCAGCTTAAGCGGTGCGGGTTCGGGCTACACCTTC
CASSLSGAGSGYTF
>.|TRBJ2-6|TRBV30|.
TGTGCCTGGTCCCAGGGGAATGGGGCCAACGTCCTGACTTTC
CAWSQGNGANVLTF
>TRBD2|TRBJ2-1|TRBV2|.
TGTGCCAGCAGGAATAGCGGGGGGACCAATGAGCAGTTCTTC
CASRNSGGTNEQFF